Given below is one T cell receptor (beta chain) in context. Its antigen is not identified. This specimen comes from a study of early T cells in non-severe SARS-CoV-2 infection. Study-level points and caveats: Private and CD4 specificities were missed by VDJdb matching, which favored anti-spike CD8 responses.

Unique molecular identifiers (one per individual cDNA molecule) were attached. TCRdb itself ran the 5' RACE reads through MiXCR, one entry per CDR3 protein. The sample lists some 66,000 distinct CDR3 sequences; 9.1% were seen once. Trimming took 4 bases from V and 6 from J; bases not matched to a gene: 12. The CDR3 runs to 16 residues. Germline V gives CDR1 LGHDT, CDR2 YNNKEL (reference sequence). The V and J genes are TRBV3-1 and TRBJ2-7; the match to TRBD1 covers 10 bases. Sequences were obtained from whole blood. The sequence was collected from an adult who was a healthcare worker with PCR-confirmed SARS-CoV-2 infection or an uninfected control (not recorded which). The CDR3 sequence: CASSPAGQGPPAEQYF. For the CDR3, the DNA is TGTGCCAGCAGCCCAGCGGGACAGGGGCCTCCAGCCGAGCAGTACTTC.